The 4 T cell receptor beta chains below come from one sample, sequenced in a study of T-cell reconstitution after alpha-beta-depleted transplantation in children. The authors prepared the TCRbeta library with unique molecular identifiers. MiXCR was run by TCRdb on the PCR reads, yielding one entry per CDR3 protein. The sample holds 200,000 to 300,000 distinct CDR3 sequences, 6.5% to 9% seen once. The sequenced sample was PBMCs, mostly from graft donor cells, obtained 180 days after TCRalphabeta/CD19-depleted stem cell transplant. These receptors came from a male patient under 18 who had a stem cell transplant for acute lymphoblastic leukemia, so the T cells may come from the graft donor.

This clonotype has ten or more counts. The chain recombines TRBV11-1 with TRBJ2-3, with TRBD1 matching 8 bases. The CDR3 is 15 residues long. Germline V gives CDR1 SGHAT, CDR2 FQDESV (reference sequence). V lost 2 bases, J lost 5 bases, and 6 bases stayed unmatched. CDR3 region: CASSLRTGMGDTQYF. CDR3 nucleotides: TGTGCCAGCAGCTTAAGGACAGGGATGGGAGATACGCAGTATTTT. Based on the CDR3 plus reference TRBV11-1 and TRBJ2-3, the full variable domain is EAEVAQSPRYKITEKSQAVAFWCDPISGHATLYWYRQILGQGPELLVQFQDESVVDDSQLPKDRFSAERLKGVDSTLKIQPAELGDSAMYLCASSLRTGMGDTQYFGPGTRLTVL.

This clonotype was seen at least ten times. J is TRBJ1-1 and V is TRBV4-3; TRBD1 matches 8 bases. Germline trimming cut 4 bases from V and 4 bases from J; bases unmatched to any gene: 5. This CDR3 has 14 amino acids. Germline V gives CDR1 LGHNA, CDR2 YSLEER. CDR3 sequence (DNA): TGCGCCAGCAGCCCCACAGGGGGGATCACTGAAGCTTTCTTT. Translation gives CASSPTGGITEAFF.

Ten or more counts support this clonotype. The chain combines TRBV6-2 or TRBV6-3 with TRBJ2-1; 8 positions match TRBD2. Germline V CDR1 and CDR2: MNHEY, SVGEGT. With V trimmed by 5 bases and J by 12 bases, 9 bases remained unmatched. The CDR3 is made up of 13 amino acids. CDR3: CASSDGLAIWQFF. CDR3 nucleotides: TGTGCCAGCAGTGACGGACTAGCTATATGGCAGTTCTTC.

This clonotype was seen repeatedly, ten times or more. The chain carries TRBV3-1 and TRBJ2-3; the D gene is possibly TRBD2 (6 bases). Deletions cut 4 bases from V and 1 base from J, with 12 bases between. The CDR3 length is 15 residues. The germline V gene encodes CDR1 LGHDT and CDR2 YNNKEL (reference sequence). CDR3 residues: CASSPPGLRTDTQYF. The CDR3 DNA is TGTGCCAGCAGCCCCCCGGGACTCCGCACAGATACGCAGTATTTT.